These T cell receptor beta chains were read from a single sample in a study of blood T cells in healthy people across ages. Via MiXCR, TCRdb re-called the 5' RACE reads, giving one row per CDR3 protein. Of some 1,500,000 distinct CDR3 sequences listed, 35% to 45% are singletons. Sequencing used blood. The receptors originated from a woman aged 18 to 35 in good health. Each CDR3 is given with its conserved first and last residue. Each record gives: CDR3 length, J gene, clone size, V gene, D gene, CDR3 protein, CDR3 DNA. D genes are given only for firm matches. Size tells how often a clone was seen (once, few, many) or the class of an expanded clone, and some rows leave it out.

>13|TRBJ2-5|-|TRBV27|-
CASSLTRIETQYF
TGTGCCAGCAGTTTAACCAGGATTGAGACCCAGTACTTC
>14|TRBJ1-6|few|TRBV4-1|-
CASSQVPLNSPLHF
TGCGCCAGCAGCCAAGTGCCGCTAAATTCACCCCTCCACTTT
>12|TRBJ1-2|-|TRBV6-5|-
CATLTANYGYTF
TGTGCCACTTTGACAGCTAACTATGGCTACACCTTC
>12|TRBJ1-2|-|TRBV6-1|-
CASSRRGESYTF
TGTGCCAGCAGTAGGAGGGGGGAGAGCTACACCTTC
>17|TRBJ1-2|-|TRBV7-2|-
CASSLASWGGRPYGYTF
TGTGCCAGCAGCTTAGCGTCATGGGGGGGGCGGCCTTATGGCTACACCTTC
>16|TRBJ1-5|-|TRBV12-3/TRBV12-4|TRBD1
CASSNQGDWSNQPQHF
TGTGCCAGCAGTAATCAGGGGGACTGGAGCAATCAGCCCCAGCATTTT
>18|TRBJ1-2|-|TRBV4-3|TRBD1
CASSQDPLNPTGGGSYTF
TGCGCCAGCAGCCAAGACCCTCTTAACCCGACAGGGGGAGGGAGCTACACCTTC
>16|TRBJ2-3|-|TRBV21-1|-
CASSKLTGGTTDTQYF
TGTGCCAGCAGCAAGCTAACAGGGGGTACCACAGATACGCAGTATTTT
>13|TRBJ2-2|-|TRBV6-5|TRBD2
CASSTSGTGELFF
TGTGCCAGCAGTACTAGCGGCACCGGGGAGCTGTTTTTT
>15|TRBJ2-7|-|TRBV7-2|TRBD2
CASSSYGAGGYEQYF
TGTGCCAGCAGCTCATACGGCGCGGGAGGCTACGAGCAGTACTTC
>14|TRBJ1-1|few|TRBV7-9|TRBD1
CASSPTGENTEAFF
TGTGCCAGCAGCCCCACAGGGGAGAACACTGAAGCTTTCTTT